The rows below give T cell receptor beta chains drawn from one sample of a study of blood T cell repertoires in COVID-19. Data came from immunoSEQ multiplex PCR; TCRdb stores just in-frame clones and leaves some out. The repertoire includes under 150,000 clones, about 76% of them detected once, and 8.4% sits in the top ten. Sequences were obtained from peripheral blood. The receptors stem from a woman aged 60 to 75 with active or convalescent COVID-19. CDR3s leave out the opening cysteine and the closing phenylalanine or tryptophan.

cdr3_length j_call v_call cdr3_aa
14 TRBJ2-2 TRBV4-3 ASSQGSGRGTGELF
13 TRBJ1-2 TRBV28 ASSTSGAEDYGYT
11 TRBJ2-7 TRBV28 ASSFTVPYEQY
13 TRBJ1-6 TRBV2 ASSDRQGTNSPLH
17 TRBJ2-3 TRBV27 ASSYLGLSGSGSTDTQY
12 TRBJ1-5 TRBV7-9 ASSSGGGNQPQH
18 TRBJ2-1 TRBV24-1 ATSDSWVGLAGGPANEQF
13 TRBJ2-5 TRBV6-2/TRBV6-3 ASSPGDRRQETQY
12 TRBJ1-5 TRBV6-5 ASSRGGSNQPQH
16 TRBJ1-4 TRBV28 ASSFPTGTIVRVEKLF
15 TRBJ2-1 TRBV11-3 ASSPGTSGGGFTEQF
16 TRBJ1-5 TRBV19 ASSARPPGQHSNQPQH
14 TRBJ2-3 TRBV3-1/TRBV3-2 ASSRLGTVSTDTQY
12 TRBJ2-7 TRBV6-6 ASSYGARRYEQY
15 TRBJ1-1 TRBV29-1 SAAAAPLTAGNTEAF